This TCR beta chain originates from a study of blood T cell repertoires in COVID-19 (dated by TCRdb to 2019 to 2021). Context from the whole study: Samples from collaborators originated in the United States, Italy and Spain and spanned both the acute and convalescent phases of COVID-19. Nearly every sample came with metadata listing a de-identified subject ID, COVID-19 status, age in years and sex. The material from the prospective study consisted of cDNA or gDNA derived from T cells, B-cell-depleted T cells, or PBMCs. The repertoires were made available in a free public database intended to serve as a resource for research on the immune response to SARS-CoV-2. Where available, HLA class I and class II types were obtained from metadata supplied by the sample provider rather than from assay-based typing. The samples were drawn from two sources: the first 160 participants of the ongoing ImmuneRACE study, and about 1,300 subjects contributed by 6 global collaborators. Deeply sampled blood TCRbeta repertoires from subjects exposed to, actively infected with, or recovered from COVID-19 were included in the dataset.

Study-level results and caveats: How much clinical and demographic metadata was included differed by source and by participant, and the metadata was provided uncurated.

TCRbeta CDR3 regions were amplified from genomic DNA using the immunoSEQ Assay, a bias-controlled multiplex PCR. The paper's data handling went like this. Within the assay, amplification of reference gene primers was used to estimate how many nucleated cells each sample contained. To quantify the absolute abundance of each unique TCRbeta CDR3 rearrangement, sequence reads were collapsed and filtered. For each sample, productive Simpson clonality was calculated by taking the square root of Simpson's diversity index across productive rearrangements. Here the immuneACCESS table is served through TCRdb, limited to in-frame sequences with V and J called. Missing clones are a known gap in these copies; in checked studies unresolved V genes cover under half, and the rest lacks a known reason. D and trimming come from the DNA, and the V and J calls and clone size come from that table. The sample profile shows 200,000 to 250,000 clones; approximately 78% of them were found once. About 5% of the sample goes to the ten largest clones.

Notes on this clone: The antigen it binds to is not known. Base-call qualities are not available, and no considerably larger clone is one nucleotide away.

CDR1 and CDR2, per the germline V gene, are SGHRS and YFSETQ. The CDR3 measures 15 amino acids from cysteine to phenylalanine. Of all the DNA, just the CDR3 is kept, 45 bases in frame from base 1. V and J lose 0 bases and 6 bases, and a span of 15 bases separates them. In Seattle, one collaborating source enrolled patients while the infection was active and tracked those patients longitudinally over the course of disease. The collaborating institutions used their own protocols to collect whole blood in K2EDTA tubes. For TCRbeta analysis, collaborators shipped samples in one of three forms: frozen whole blood, isolated PBMCs, or DNA extracted from either of those sample types.

The chain was built from TRBV5-1 and TRBJ1-2; perhaps TRBD1 is the D gene, with 6 bases matching. This sequence originates from a woman aged 70-85 years with COVID-19, enrolled during active disease. Sample: peripheral blood. The DNA is as follows: TGCGCCAGCAGCTTGGTTTTCAGGGGTAGTGATGGCTACACCTTC. It codes for CASSLVFRGSDGYTF.